One sample yielded the 13 T cell receptor beta chains listed below, sequenced in a study of blood T cell repertoires in COVID-19. TCRdb keeps only in-frame clones here, not all; method: immunoSEQ multiplex PCR. The repertoire holds over 70,000 clones, with 88% as singletons. Sequencing used peripheral blood. The receptor set was obtained from a man at least 80 years old with acute or convalescent COVID-19.

DNA for the CDR3: TGTGCCAGCAGTTTATCCGGAGGGATGGCGAGGACTGAAGCTTTCTTT. As protein: CASSLSGGMARTEAFF. V usage is TRBV28 and J usage is TRBJ1-1; D unclear. Per the germline V gene, CDR1 is MDHEN and CDR2 is SYDVKM. The CDR3 runs 16 residues. Trimming stripped 1 base from V and 5 bases from J, with 17 bases between.

This clone occurred a few times. The chain carries TRBV5-4 and TRBJ2-2; weak D call: TRBD1 (6 bases). The CDR3 consists of 16 residues. Germline V gene sequence: CDR1 SGHNT, CDR2 YYREEE (reference sequence). Trimming took 0 bases from V and 6 from J, leaving 15 bases between them. The CDR3 sequence is CASSLGGLKRAGELFF. Here the CDR3 DNA reads TGTGCCAGCAGCTTGGGGGGGCTAAAGCGCGCCGGGGAGCTGTTTTTT.

The V gene is TRBV6-5, the J gene TRBJ2-5; 12 nucleotides line up with TRBD1. V was clipped by 8 bases and J by 5 bases; unmatched bases: 6. CDR1 MNHEY and CDR2 SVGAGI come from the germline V gene. This CDR3 spans 14 amino acids. The CDR3 here is CASGGTGGRETQYF. The CDR3 nucleotides read TGTGCCAGCGGGGGGACAGGGGGCCGGGAGACCCAGTACTTC.

This clone was observed a single time. This sequence joins TRBV29-1 and TRBJ1-4, with 10 bases fitting TRBD1. This CDR3 region has 11 residues. Trimming at V came to 4 bases and at J to 10 bases, leaving 0 bases not matched to a gene. CDR1 SQVTM and CDR2 ANQGSEA come from the germline V gene. DNA for the CDR3: TGCAGCGTTGGGGACAGGGGAAAACTGTTTTTT. Amino acid sequence: CSVGDRGKLFF.

The gene calls are TRBV29-1 and TRBJ2-4; 9 nucleotides align to TRBD1. The CDR3 loop spans 12 amino acids. V shed 7 bases and J 8 bases; nucleotides not matched to a gene: 6. Germline V gene sequence: CDR1 SQVTM, CDR2 ANQGSEA. CDR3 residues: CSAWTGVDIQYF. DNA of the CDR3: TGCAGCGCATGGACAGGGGTAGACATTCAGTACTTC. The whole variable domain, filled in from reference TRBV29-1 and TRBJ2-4, reads SAVISQKPSRDICQRGTSLTIQCQVDSQVTMMFWYRQQPGQSLTLIATANQGSEATYESGFVIDKFPISRPNLTFSTLTVSNMSPEDSSIYLCSAWTGVDIQYFGAGTRLSVL.

This clone occurred once. The chain joins TRBV9 to TRBJ2-3; 7 bases are a match to TRBD2. Trimming at V came to 3 bases and at J to 6 bases, leaving 7 bases not matched to a gene. Germline values: CDR1 SGDLS, CDR2 YYNGEE. CDR3 length: 14 residues. CDR3 amino acids: CASSALMGGDTQYF. The CDR3 coding sequence is TGTGCCAGCAGCGCCCTCATGGGAGGGGATACGCAGTATTTT.

The gene calls are TRBV5-1 and TRBJ1-1; D perhaps matches TRBD1 (6 bases). The CDR3 has 15 residues. V was shortened by 3 bases and J by 1 base, with 13 bases between the two germline ends. CDR1 SGHRS and CDR2 YFSETQ come from the germline V gene. The CDR3 loop reads CASSSRTVANTEAFF. Written as DNA, the CDR3 is TGCGCCAGCAGCTCCAGGACAGTCGCGAACACTGAAGCTTTCTTT.

The chain carries TRBV12-3 or TRBV12-4 and TRBJ1-2, with TRBD1 identical over 7 bases. This CDR3 spans 13 amino acids. The V and J ends lost 6 bases and 4 bases, in that order; junction bases with no gene match: 5. This CDR3 reads CASSLTGPYGYTF. CDR3 coding DNA: TGTGCCAGCAGCCTGACAGGGCCCTATGGCTACACCTTC.

The rearrangement uses TRBV6-6 and TRBJ2-7, with 14 bases fitting TRBD2. CDR1 and CDR2 from the germline V gene are MNHNY and SVGAGI (reference sequence). V lost 6 bases to trimming and J lost 6 bases; unmatched junction nucleotides: 4. The CDR3 covers 14 residues. This chain's CDR3 is CASSRGTSGSEQYF. CDR3 sequence (DNA): TGTGCCAGCAGCCGCGGGACTAGCGGGAGCGAGCAGTACTTC.

This clone was detected only once. This chain joins TRBV6-5 and TRBJ2-3; TRBD2 is a possible D gene (6 bases). CDR3 length equals 15 residues. Trimming took 6 bases from V and 3 from J, leaving 16 bases between them. Germline V gene lookup returns CDR1 MNHEY and CDR2 SVGAGI. CDR3 region: CASSGGPILTDTQYF. CDR3 DNA: TGTGCCAGCAGCGGGGGACCAATTCTTACAGATACGCAGTATTTT.

The chain carries TRBV28 and TRBJ1-6, with 7 bases matching TRBD1. CDR3 length equals 17 residues. Germline loops: CDR1 MDHEN, CDR2 SYDVKM. V shed 3 bases and J 0 bases; nucleotides not matched to a gene: 5. The CDR3 is CASSLRDRRSYNSPLHF. The CDR3, as DNA: TGTGCCAGCAGTTTGCGGGACAGACGCTCCTATAATTCACCCCTCCACTTT.

This chain connects TRBV2 to TRBJ1-4; 9 bases match TRBD1. The CDR3 loop spans 15 amino acids. CDR1 and CDR2 from the germline V gene are SNHLY and FYNNEI. V trimming: 8 bases; J trimming: 8 bases; junction bases outside the gene matches: 12. In DNA form, the CDR3 reads TGTGCCAGCTCTCCCGGGACAGGGTTCGGAGAAAAACTGTTTTTT. It encodes CASSPGTGFGEKLFF.

The CDR3 DNA reads TGTGCCAGCAGCCCCCGGCGACAGTCCTCTGGAAACACCATATATTTT. It encodes CASSPRRQSSGNTIYF. This chain connects TRBV11-3 to TRBJ1-3; a weak D match, TRBD1 (5 bases). V lost 5 bases and J 0 bases, leaving 14 bases between the germline ends. Per the germline V gene, CDR1 is SGHNT and CDR2 is YENEEA. The CDR3 is made up of 16 amino acids.